Sequencing of this T cell receptor beta chain was carried out in a study of OX40 agonist ivuxolimab in advanced cancers. In terms of the full investigation: Ivuxolimab was an agonistic, fully human IgG2 monoclonal antibody directed against OX40 (CD134), a costimulatory receptor. The monotherapy dose-escalation portion (N ≈ 50 patients) of the phase I ivuxolimab trial is reported in the paper. Intravenous ivuxolimab was administered to patients every 2 weeks at six dose levels: 0.01, 0.1, 0.3, 1.5, 3 and 10 mg/kg. Patients were allowed to have had prior anti-PD-1, anti-PD-L1 or anti-CTLA-4 therapy, and 30% to 40% of the dose-escalation patients had previously received checkpoint inhibitors. Peripheral TCRbeta sequencing aimed to test whether ivuxolimab altered TCR sequence diversity and caused clonal T-cell expansion. Partial responses were achieved by three dose-escalation patients, of whom one had hepatocellular carcinoma and two had cutaneous melanoma. A male proportion of roughly 85% and a mean age of approximately 58 years, ranging from roughly 23 to 85, were recorded for the dose-escalation cohort. Of the 52 patients in dose escalation, about 20 had hepatocellular carcinoma, around 15 had melanoma, 9 had renal cell carcinoma and 9 had head and neck cancer. The investigation overall reported the following: At doses from 0.1 to 3.0 mg/kg, clonal expansion was seen in both CD4+ and CD8+ blood T cells between baseline and week 6. After ivuxolimab, CD8+ T cells had more expanded clones than CD4+ T cells on average. In partial responders in the 0.1-3.0 mg/kg groups, normalized peripheral clonal expansion was found to be among the lowest, especially among CD8+ T cells. The antigen specificity of the clonally expanded peripheral T cells was not determined. Low levels of normalized T-cell clonal expansion were also shown by some nonresponding patients.

The trial excluded patients who had a history of autoimmune disease or were on systemic immunosuppression. Peripheral blood for TCR sequencing was collected from all dose cohorts at baseline, on cycle 4 day 1, and on cycle 7 day 1. Samples were obtained from an open-label, multicenter, first-in-human phase I dose-escalation trial of ivuxolimab. Adults with locally advanced or metastatic melanoma, renal cell, hepatocellular, or head and neck squamous cell carcinoma were enrolled in the trial. Before TCR sequencing, CD4+ T cells and CD8+ T cells were sorted from peripheral blood as separate populations. The count of this clone is one. Its binding antigen is unknown. No base quality values were provided; no much bigger clone lies one nucleotide off. To sequence the TCRbeta CDR3 region, genomic DNA was isolated from the sorted cells. The immunoSEQ Assay was used for sequencing of TCRbeta CDR3 regions. TCRdb took this table from immuneACCESS and kept in-frame rearrangements with V and J called. Such tables lack part of the clones; where checked against another copy, unresolved V genes explain under half of the gap, and the rest is unexplained. Present in this sample are about 58,000 clones, roughly 77% of which were seen just once. Together, the top ten hold approximately 1.1% of the sample.

Measured from the cysteine to the phenylalanine, the CDR3 is 14 residues long. Only CDR3 DNA is held: 42 bases, read in frame from base 1. Taken from the germline V gene (reference sequence), the CDR1 and CDR2 loops are LNHDA and SQIVND. The junction carries 5 bases between V and J, which are trimmed by 1 base and 1 base respectively. This clonotype originated in an adult with an advanced solid tumor such as melanoma, head and neck, liver or kidney cancer. The input for sequencing was CD4+ or CD8+ T cells sorted from blood, taken in a trial of the OX40 agonist ivuxolimab. Recombination joined TRBV19 with TRBJ1-5; no D gene is confidently identified. The CDR3 protein: CASSIGRSNQPQHF. The DNA is as follows: TGTGCCAGTAGTATAGGACGGAGCAATCAGCCCCAGCATTTT.